The T cell receptor beta chain described here comes from a study of T cell responses to AZD1222 COVID-19 vaccine. Profiled with immunoSEQ multiplex PCR; TCRdb holds only in-frame clones, not every one. The table records 18,000 or so clones, about nine tenths of them present only once. Germline CDR1 and CDR2: SGHKS and YYEKEE (reference sequence). This CDR3 is 13 amino acids long. The germline V and J ends were trimmed by 4 bases and 5 bases, with 11 bases remaining between them. Study-wide findings and caveats: Variant regions that are unmutated are reportedly the target of nearly half of spike-specific TCRs. Donors in the cohort were predominantly white British and more often female, and clonal diversity was possibly underestimated.

Comments on this clone: Its antigen remains unknown.

This receptor was identified in an adult who received the AZD1222 COVID-19 vaccine. The genes are TRBV5-5 and TRBJ2-3; perhaps TRBD2 as D (6 bases). Sequencing used peripheral blood, obtained 28 days after the second AZD1222 dose. The CDR3 DNA reads as TGTGCCAGCAGCCCGACCGGGAGAGATACGCAGTATTTT. Residues: CASSPTGRDTQYF.